This T cell receptor beta chain was sequenced during a study of beta chain features in type 1 diabetes. Study information: Sorted cells, approximately 100,000,000 in number, were examined across all samples.

The authors reverse transcribed all of the isolated RNA, so sequencing captured expressed TCRB transcripts. Assay used: immunoSEQ multiplex PCR; TCRdb lists only in-frame clones, some missing. The sample lists 200,000 to 250,000 clones, 68% occurring once. General study points: The VDJ junctions of type 1 diabetes patients carried fewer insertions and more deletions. Shortening that was moderate but significant affected the TCRB CDR3s of Type 1 diabetes patients in all four CD4+ subsets.

This CDR3 is built from 11 residues. This clone appeared a few times. Its specificity is unknown. This sequence originates from a man in his thirties or forties in good health. The source material was naive CD4+ T cells from blood. The chain joins TRBV21-1 to TRBJ2-5; the DNA was not used to check the table's D call, TRBD2. TRBV21-1 is tagged as a pseudogene. CDR3 sequence: CASSSGGTQYF. The DNA of the CDR3 is TGTGCCAGCAGCAGCGGTGGGACCCAGTACTTC.